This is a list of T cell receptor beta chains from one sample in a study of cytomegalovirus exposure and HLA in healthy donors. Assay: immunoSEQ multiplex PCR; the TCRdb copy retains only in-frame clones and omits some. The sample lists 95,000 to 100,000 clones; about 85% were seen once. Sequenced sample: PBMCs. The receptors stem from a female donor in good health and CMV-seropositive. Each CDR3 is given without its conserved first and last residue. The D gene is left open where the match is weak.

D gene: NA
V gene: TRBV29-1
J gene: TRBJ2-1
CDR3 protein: SVESGTYNEQF

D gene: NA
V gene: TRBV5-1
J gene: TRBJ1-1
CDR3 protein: ASRRQGDTEAF

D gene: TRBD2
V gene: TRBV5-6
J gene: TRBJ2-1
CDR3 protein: ASSLAVFSGADGNEQF

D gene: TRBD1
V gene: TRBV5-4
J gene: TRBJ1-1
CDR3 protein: ASSGGQLNTEAF

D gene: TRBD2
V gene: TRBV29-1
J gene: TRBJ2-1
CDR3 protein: SVETSGNNEQF

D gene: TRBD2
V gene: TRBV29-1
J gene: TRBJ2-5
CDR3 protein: SAGRTSGTETQY

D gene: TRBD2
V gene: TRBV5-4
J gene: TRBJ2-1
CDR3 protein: ASNSIAGGPDEQF

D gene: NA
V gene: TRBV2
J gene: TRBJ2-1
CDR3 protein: ASSGGTNYNEQF

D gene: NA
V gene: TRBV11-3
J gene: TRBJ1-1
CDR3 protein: AARTDLNTEAF

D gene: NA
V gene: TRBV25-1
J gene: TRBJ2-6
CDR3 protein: ASSASGANVLT

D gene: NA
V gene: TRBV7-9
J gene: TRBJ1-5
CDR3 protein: ASSTGPFQPQH

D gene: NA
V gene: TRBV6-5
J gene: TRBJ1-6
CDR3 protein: ASSYSQGGNSPLH

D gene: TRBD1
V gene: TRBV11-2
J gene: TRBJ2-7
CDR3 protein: ASSTGQGAHEQY

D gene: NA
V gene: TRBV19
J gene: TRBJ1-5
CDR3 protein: ASSILAGENQPQH

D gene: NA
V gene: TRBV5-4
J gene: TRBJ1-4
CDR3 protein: ASSQQETGGEKLF

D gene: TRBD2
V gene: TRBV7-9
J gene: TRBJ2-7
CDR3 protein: ASSLAEYEQY

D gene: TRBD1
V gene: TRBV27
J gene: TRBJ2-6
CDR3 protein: ASRGQASSGANVLT

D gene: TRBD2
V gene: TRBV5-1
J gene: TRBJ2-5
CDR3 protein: ASGRLAGDPPQY

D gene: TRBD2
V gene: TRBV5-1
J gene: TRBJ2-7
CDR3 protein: ASSPEGLASYEQY

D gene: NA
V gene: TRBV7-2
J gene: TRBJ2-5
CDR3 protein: ASSLGTYQETQY

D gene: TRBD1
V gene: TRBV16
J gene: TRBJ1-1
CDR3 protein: ASSQSLWTGAVDEAF

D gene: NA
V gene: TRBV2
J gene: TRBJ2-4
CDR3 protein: ASSESTNIQY

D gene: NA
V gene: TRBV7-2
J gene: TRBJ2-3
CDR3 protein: ASSIVLADTQY

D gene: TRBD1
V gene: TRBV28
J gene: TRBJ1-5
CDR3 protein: ASSPSGTGGRGQPQH

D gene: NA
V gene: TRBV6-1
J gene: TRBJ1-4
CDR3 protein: ASSETQTEKLF

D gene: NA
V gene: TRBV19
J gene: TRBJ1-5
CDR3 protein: ASGGDQGNSNQPQH

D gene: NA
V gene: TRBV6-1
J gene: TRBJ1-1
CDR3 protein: ASIFLALRNTEAF

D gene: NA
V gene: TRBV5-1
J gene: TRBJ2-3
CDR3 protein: ASSLVLALADTQY

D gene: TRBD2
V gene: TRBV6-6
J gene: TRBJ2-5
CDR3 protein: ASSFGLAGGPETQY

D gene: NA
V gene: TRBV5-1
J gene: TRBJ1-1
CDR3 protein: ASSYQGGLNTEAF

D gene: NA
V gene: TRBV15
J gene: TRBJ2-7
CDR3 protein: ATSSGSGAYEQY

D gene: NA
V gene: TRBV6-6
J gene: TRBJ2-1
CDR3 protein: ASSSLDEQF

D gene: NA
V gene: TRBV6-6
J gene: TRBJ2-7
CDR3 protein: ATTSRDTPYEQY

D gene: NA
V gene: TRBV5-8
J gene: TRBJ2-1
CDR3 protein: ASSLKGGPYNEQF

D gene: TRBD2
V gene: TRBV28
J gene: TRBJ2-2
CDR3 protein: ASRSRWGGSETGELF

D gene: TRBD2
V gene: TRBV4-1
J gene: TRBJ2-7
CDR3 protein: ASSHPPTSASYEQY

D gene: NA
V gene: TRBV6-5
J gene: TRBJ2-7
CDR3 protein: ASSLTWRGLYEQY

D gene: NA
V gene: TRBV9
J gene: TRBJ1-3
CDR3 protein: ASSESDWRNTIY

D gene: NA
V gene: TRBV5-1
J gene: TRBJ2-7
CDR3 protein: ASSPGTPIYGEQY

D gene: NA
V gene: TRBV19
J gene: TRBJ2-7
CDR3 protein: ASRKGWDINYEQY

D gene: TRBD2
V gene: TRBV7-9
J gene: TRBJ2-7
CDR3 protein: ASSDAGLAVREQY

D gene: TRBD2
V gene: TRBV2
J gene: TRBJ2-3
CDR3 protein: ASNQLAGGGTDTQY

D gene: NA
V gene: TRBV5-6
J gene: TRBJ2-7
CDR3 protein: ASSPQGGGYEQY

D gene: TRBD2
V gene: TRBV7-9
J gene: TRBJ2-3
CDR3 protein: ASSRGLAGTDTQY

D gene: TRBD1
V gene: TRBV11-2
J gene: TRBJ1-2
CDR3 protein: ASSPGGQGGGYT